This T cell receptor beta chain was captured by sequencing in a study of blood T cell repertoires in COVID-19. CDR3 length: 15 residues. Germline loops: CDR1 SEHNR, CDR2 FQNEAQ (reference sequence). The J segment lost 6 bases and the V segment lost 5 bases, leaving 10 bases of the junction unmatched. Method: immunoSEQ multiplex PCR; TCRdb's copy keeps in-frame clones and lacks some. The data show around 13,000 clones, about 93% seen once. The receptor's source is a woman aged 70-85 years with active COVID-19. The rearrangement uses TRBV7-9 and TRBJ2-3; 8 positions match TRBD1. Sequencing was done on a sample of peripheral blood. The CDR3, as DNA: TGTGCCAGCAGCCCGTGGACAGGGACGGCGGATACGCAGTATTTT. Encoded protein: CASSPWTGTADTQYF. The variable domain in full, completed from reference TRBV7-9 and TRBJ2-3, reads DTGVSQNPRHKITKRGQNVTFRCDPISEHNRLYWYRQTLGQGPEFLTYFQNEAQLEKSRLLSDRFSAERPKGSFSTLEIQRTEQGDSAMYLCASSPWTGTADTQYFGPGTRLTVL.